The T cell receptor (beta chain) described here comes from a study of cytomegalovirus exposure and HLA in healthy donors. This CDR3 has 15 amino acids. V shed 5 bases and J shed 5 bases, with 17 bases lying between them. Germline CDR1 and CDR2: LNHNV and YYDKDF (reference sequence). Primers: 60 Vbeta forward and 13 Jbeta reverse. Produced via immunoSEQ multiplex PCR; TCRdb's table is partial and in-frame only. The sample holds about 150,000 clones; just under 75% are singletons and the top ten take about 1.5%. Turning to this clone: Its antigen remains unidentified.

Whole-study results and caveats: Altogether, more than 150 TCR beta chains were recorded as cytomegalovirus-associated. Data from an earlier analysis indicated that most TCR beta V segments were productive either about 87% or about 30% of the time. Sequencing probably produced one cluster of sequence variants that were highly shared.

The V gene is TRBV15, the J gene TRBJ2-3, with D possibly TRBD2 on 6 matching bases. The specimen sequenced was PBMCs. This clonotype originated in a woman under 30 in good health and CMV-seronegative. CDR3 in amino acids: CATSGGVPARDTQYF. The CDR3 DNA follows: TGTGCCACCAGCGGCGGGGTCCCAGCCAGAGATACGCAGTATTTT.